These T cell receptor beta chains were read from a single sample in a study of blood T cell repertoires in COVID-19. Here immunoSEQ multiplex PCR was the method, and the copy in TCRdb shows in-frame clones only, minus some. The sample shows roughly 150,000 clones, more than 75% of them seen only once. The sample taken for sequencing was peripheral blood. The origin of the receptors is a man aged 18 to 30 with COVID-19, enrolled during active disease. CDR3s include the opening cysteine and the closing phenylalanine or tryptophan. A D gene is named only where the DNA matches it firmly. For some rows the clone size is stated as once, few or many, or as a class when expanded; others skip it.

D gene: TRBD1; clone size: -; V gene: TRBV7-8; J gene: TRBJ1-5; CDR3 protein: CASSWGTGNQPQHF; CDR3 DNA: TGTGCCAGCAGCTGGGGGACAGGTAATCAGCCCCAGCATTTT
D gene: -; clone size: once; V gene: TRBV11-2; J gene: TRBJ2-7; CDR3 protein: CASSSRVSRYEQYF; CDR3 DNA: TGTGCCAGCAGCTCCCGGGTCTCCCGCTACGAGCAGTACTTC
D gene: -; clone size: -; V gene: TRBV10-3; J gene: TRBJ2-5; CDR3 protein: CAISESTEQETQYF; CDR3 DNA: TGTGCCATCAGTGAGTCGACAGAACAAGAGACCCAGTACTTC
D gene: TRBD1; clone size: -; V gene: TRBV29-1; J gene: TRBJ1-1; CDR3 protein: CSARTGTVNTEAFF; CDR3 DNA: TGCAGCGCCCGGACAGGGACAGTGAACACTGAAGCTTTCTTT
D gene: -; clone size: -; V gene: TRBV24-1; J gene: TRBJ2-2; CDR3 protein: CATSDLRWGPDTGELFF; CDR3 DNA: TGTGCCACCAGTGATTTGCGGTGGGGGCCGGACACCGGGGAGCTGTTTTTT
D gene: -; clone size: -; V gene: TRBV28; J gene: TRBJ2-2; CDR3 protein: CASSLTGWTGELFF; CDR3 DNA: TGTGCCAGCAGTTTAACAGGGTGGACCGGGGAGCTGTTTTTT
D gene: TRBD2; clone size: -; V gene: TRBV6-2/TRBV6-3; J gene: TRBJ2-7; CDR3 protein: CASSSEREETYEQYF; CDR3 DNA: TGTGCCAGCAGTTCGGAGCGGGAGGAAACCTACGAGCAGTACTTC
D gene: TRBD1; clone size: -; V gene: TRBV9; J gene: TRBJ2-7; CDR3 protein: CASSTAGTDNEQYF; CDR3 DNA: TGTGCCAGCAGCACAGCAGGGACAGACAACGAGCAGTACTTC
D gene: -; clone size: -; V gene: TRBV13; J gene: TRBJ2-4; CDR3 protein: CASSHGTRVAKNIQYF; CDR3 DNA: TGTGCCAGCAGCCATGGGACACGGGTAGCCAAAAACATTCAGTACTTC
D gene: TRBD1; clone size: -; V gene: TRBV6-2/TRBV6-3; J gene: TRBJ1-5; CDR3 protein: CASSPGQANQPQHF; CDR3 DNA: TGTGCCAGCAGCCCGGGACAGGCCAATCAGCCCCAGCATTTT
D gene: -; clone size: -; V gene: TRBV7-9; J gene: TRBJ1-1; CDR3 protein: CASSSEQPRTDGERTEAFF; CDR3 DNA: TGTGCCAGCAGCTCCGAACAGCCCCGGACAGACGGCGAAAGGACTGAAGCTTTCTTT
D gene: TRBD1; clone size: -; V gene: TRBV4-3; J gene: TRBJ2-7; CDR3 protein: CASSQGTGFYEQYF; CDR3 DNA: TGCGCCAGCAGCCAAGGGACAGGGTTTTACGAGCAGTACTTC